These T cell receptor beta chains were read from a single sample in a study of beta chain features in type 1 diabetes. Here immunoSEQ multiplex PCR was the method, and the copy in TCRdb shows in-frame clones only, minus some. The sample holds a few hundred thousand clones, about 11% seen once. The specimen was central memory CD4+ T cells from blood. The receptors were sampled from a man aged 18 to 29 in good health. Both conserved end residues are part of each CDR3. The D gene is left open where the match is weak. Clone size is shown for a subset of rows, as once, few, many or a class of expanded clone.

TRBV14	many	16	TRBJ2-1	-	CASSPERGLSYNEQFF	TGTGCCAGCAGCCCAGAGCGCGGGCTCTCCTACAATGAGCAGTTCTTC
TRBV27	-	14	TRBJ2-7	-	CASSFRRDNYEQYF	TGTGCCAGCAGTTTTCGCCGGGACAACTACGAGCAGTACTTC
TRBV18	-	15	TRBJ2-3	-	CASSPRRPSTDTQYF	TGTGCCAGCTCACCGCGCAGGCCCAGCACAGATACGCAGTATTTT
TRBV27	few	15	TRBJ2-1	-	CASSRKTDWLNEQFF	TGTGCCAGCAGTCGCAAGACCGACTGGCTCAATGAGCAGTTCTTC
TRBV23-1	many	15	TRBJ2-5	TRBD2	CASSLAGVELETQYF	TGCGCCAGCAGTCTGGCGGGAGTTGAGTTGGAGACCCAGTACTTC
TRBV6-5	-	13	TRBJ2-1	-	CASSSGPYNEQFF	TGTGCCAGCAGTAGCGGTCCCTACAATGAGCAGTTCTTC
TRBV2	-	15	TRBJ2-6	-	CASRYRVTGANVLTF	TGTGCCAGCAGGTACAGGGTTACTGGGGCCAACGTCCTGACTTTC
TRBV7-9	many	14	TRBJ1-4	-	CASQEVVGNEKLFF	TGTGCCAGCCAAGAGGTTGTGGGTAATGAAAAACTGTTTTTT
TRBV25-1	-	17	TRBJ2-3	TRBD2	CASSEPRAGGIPDTQYF	TGTGCCAGCAGTGAACCTCGAGCGGGAGGTATTCCAGATACGCAGTATTTT
TRBV28	-	16	TRBJ1-5	-	CASRPMEGNSNQPQHF	TGTGCCAGCAGGCCCATGGAGGGCAATAGCAATCAGCCCCAGCATTTT
TRBV20-1	few	11	TRBJ2-7	-	CSALRTTEQYF	TGCAGTGCGCTCCGGACGACCGAGCAGTACTTC
TRBV5-4	few	16	TRBJ2-7	TRBD2	CASSSPGLAARYEQYF	TGTGCCAGCAGCTCCCCGGGACTAGCGGCCCGCTACGAGCAGTACTTC
TRBV7-2	-	14	TRBJ2-5	TRBD1	CASNQGQIQETQYF	TGTGCCAGCAACCAGGGACAGATCCAAGAGACCCAGTACTTC